Sequencing of this T cell receptor beta chain was carried out in a study of OX40 agonist ivuxolimab in advanced cancers. Points from the study as a whole: More expanded clones were found, on average, in CD8+ than in CD4+ T cells.

In regard to this clone: Its antigen is as yet unknown.

The assay was immunoSEQ multiplex PCR, and TCRdb's table has in-frame clones only and misses some. The table records nearly 45,000 clones, roughly 80% of them present only once. Per the germline V gene, CDR1 is MNHEY and CDR2 is SMNVEV (reference sequence). The CDR3 runs to 16 residues. The junction had 6 bases not matched to a gene; V was cut back by 7 bases and J by 0 bases. The V and J genes are TRBV27 and TRBJ2-3, with 11 bases fitting TRBD2. The sequence was obtained from an adult with an advanced solid tumor such as melanoma, head and neck, liver or kidney cancer. The sequences come from CD4+ or CD8+ T cells sorted from blood, collected in a trial of the OX40 agonist ivuxolimab. DNA of the CDR3: TGTGCCAGCACCACTAGCGGGGGTCTTAGCACAGATACGCAGTATTTT. It translates to CASTTSGGLSTDTQYF.